The 15 T cell receptor beta chains below were found in one sample sequenced in a study of T cells in women clearing cervical HPV infection (dated by TCRdb to 2016 to 2018). Receptors were amplified or captured by the immunoSEQ multiplex PCR assay. Sourced from immuneACCESS, this table was stored by TCRdb with only in-frame sequences that have V and J called. A share of the clones is absent; for the studies checked, an unresolved V gene accounts for under half, and the remainder has no known explanation. This sample's table has entries for tens of thousands of clones. Of the sample, less than 30% falls within the top ten clones. Sequencing was done on a sample of blood buffy coat. The receptors were gathered from a woman aged 18 to 75 with a cervical HPV16 infection that either progressed to CIN3+ or cleared (not recorded which).

Of note for this clone: Sequencing ends 3 residues short of the CDR3 end; the germline J gene provides the rest. The chain employs TRBV30 and TRBJ1-2; unclear D gene. Germline-derived CDR1 and CDR2 are GTSNPN and SVGIG (reference sequence). CDR3 length: 13 residues. The CDR3 bases that were read are TGTGCCTGGAGGGAACCTCAGACCGGGGGC. This translates into CAWREPQTGG. The full-length CDR3 reads as CAWREPQTGGYTF.

A note on this clone: The read terminates 3 residues before the CDR3 end, so the remaining end is supplied by the germline J gene. The chain is built from TRBV7-6 and TRBJ2-1, with a weak D call TRBD1 (5 bases). Looked up from germline, CDR1 is SGHVS and CDR2 is FNYEAQ. The V gene lost 6 bases and the J gene lost 3 bases, with 9 bases spanning the gap. CDR3 length: 13 amino acids. The CDR3 loop reads CASREGHYNEQFF. CDR3 DNA (partial): TGTGCCAGCAGAGAAGGACACTACAATGAG.

Note on this clone: The CDR3 end is not reached by the read, which stops 3 residues before it; the germline J gene fills it in. The chain employs TRBV29-1 and TRBJ1-1, with D maybe TRBD1 (5 bases). CDR1 and CDR2 from the germline V gene are SQVTM and ANQGSEA. This CDR3 spans 12 amino acids. Between the trimmed V and J ends, which lost 4 bases and 4 bases, there was a span of 10 bases. Partial CDR3 DNA: TGCAGCGTTGCCAGGGTGTTCACTGAA. Its translation: CSVARVFTE. The complete CDR3 reads CSVARVFTEAFF. Filled out from reference TRBV29-1 and TRBJ1-1, the complete variable domain reads SAVISQKPSRDICQRGTSLTIQCQVDSQVTMMFWYRQQPGQSLTLIATANQGSEATYESGFVIDKFPISRPNLTFSTLTVSNMSPEDSSIYLCSVARVFTEAFFGQGTRLTVV.

Comments on this clone: The read finishes 3 residues shy of the CDR3 end, and the germline J gene is used to complete it. This rearrangement joins TRBV28 to TRBJ2-3; D is uncertain. From germline, CDR1 is MDHEN and CDR2 SYDVKM. V dropped 5 bases and J dropped 2 bases, with 5 bases sitting between them. CDR3 length: 12 residues. CDR3 in amino acids: CASSPNTDTQYF. The CDR3 DNA, read in part, is TGTGCCAGCAGTCCCAACACAGATACG. Combining the CDR3 with reference TRBV28 and TRBJ2-3 gives the whole variable domain DVKVTQSSRYLVKRTGEKVFLECVQDMDHENMFWYRQDPGLGLRLIYFSYDVKMKEKGDIPEGYSVSREKKERFSLILESASTNQTSMYLCASSPNTDTQYFGPGTRLTVL.

To note about this clone: The CDR3 is cut off 3 residues early in the read; its end comes from the germline J gene. This chain links TRBV19 with TRBJ1-6, with 8 bases lining up with TRBD1. The V and J ends lost 7 bases and 11 bases, in that order; junction bases with no gene match: 10. The CDR3 has 14 residues. CDR1 LNHDA and CDR2 SQIVND come from the germline V gene (reference sequence). The CDR3 sequence: CASNGGQAGPPLHF. The DNA read from the CDR3 is TGTGCCAGTAATGGGGGACAGGCGGGTCCACCC.

In regard to this clone: The read finishes 3 residues shy of the CDR3 end, and the germline J gene is used to complete it. The rearrangement joins TRBV5-4 to TRBJ1-2; D is possibly TRBD1 (5 bases). Germline CDR1 and CDR2: SGHNT and YYREEE (reference sequence). This CDR3 is built from 14 residues. The V gene lost 4 bases and the J gene lost 5 bases, with 15 bases spanning the gap. The CDR3 loop is CASSPQGRRYGYTF. The part of the CDR3 DNA that was read is TGTGCCAGCAGCCCCCAGGGCAGGAGGTATGGC.

Comments on this clone: The read ends 3 residues shy of where the CDR3 ends; the end is completed using the germline J gene. This chain uses TRBV14 with TRBJ2-5, with 8 bases fitting TRBD1. The CDR3 is 15 residues long. J lost 2 bases, V lost 2 bases, and 4 bases had no gene match. CDR1 is SGHDN and CDR2 is FVKESK in the germline V gene. The CDR3 region is CASSQPDRDQETQYF. The sequenced CDR3 bases are TGTGCCAGCAGCCAACCGGACAGGGATCAAGAGACC.

Turning to this clone: The read finishes 3 residues shy of the CDR3 end, and the germline J gene is used to complete it. The chain links TRBV29-1 to TRBJ2-7, with 9 bases that match TRBD1. Germline assignment: CDR1 SQVTM and CDR2 ANQGSEA. This CDR3 has 14 residues. The V segment lost 7 bases and the J segment 0 bases; nucleotides outside the gene matches: 7. The part of the CDR3 DNA that was read is TGCAGCGCGATAAGGGACAGGGCCTCCTACGAG. Translated: CSAIRDRASYE. The full CDR3 reads CSAIRDRASYEQYF.

Remarks on this clone: The sequenced fragment ends 3 residues before the CDR3 boundary, so the rest is inferred from the germline J gene. The chain uses TRBV7-3 and TRBJ2-6; possibly TRBD1 for D (5 bases). The CDR3 consists of 15 residues. CDR1 and CDR2 from the germline V gene are SGHTA and FQGTGA. V was pared by 2 bases and J by 4 bases, with 9 bases between. The chain's CDR3 is CASSLGAGGANVLTF. CDR3 DNA (partial): TGTGCCAGCAGCTTAGGGGCCGGCGGGGCCAACGTC.

In the case of this clone: The read ends 3 residues before the CDR3 terminus; that terminus is restored from the germline J gene. The rearrangement joins TRBV7-2 to TRBJ2-7; D call uncertain. V was trimmed by 5 bases and J by 3 bases, leaving 17 bases between them. The CDR3 runs 15 residues. Germline V gives CDR1 SGHTA, CDR2 FQGNSA. The CDR3 sequence is CASSPRQTSYYEQYF. CDR3 bases read: TGTGCCAGCAGCCCGCGGCAAACTTCATACTACGAG.

Turning to this clone: The read terminates 3 residues before the CDR3 end, so the remaining end is supplied by the germline J gene. This rearrangement joins TRBV7-9 to TRBJ2-2; 7 bases line up with TRBD1. CDR1 and CDR2 from the germline V gene are SEHNR and FQNEAQ (reference sequence). CDR3 length: 15 residues. The CDR3 region is CASSVPGTAIEKLFF. Incomplete CDR3 DNA: TGTGCCAGCAGCGTACCCGGGACAGCGATTGAAAAG.

For this clone: The read stops 3 residues short of the end of the CDR3; the missing end is completed from the germline J gene. This sequence joins TRBV19 and TRBJ2-2; 8 bases match TRBD1. After removal of 4 bases from V and 6 bases from J, the junction contained 13 bases not matched to a gene. CDR1 and CDR2 (germline): LNHDA, SQIVND (reference sequence). CDR3 length: 17 amino acids. This CDR3 is CASSSSRGRAFSGELFF. Incomplete CDR3 DNA: TGTGCCAGTAGTAGCTCCAGGGGGCGCGCGTTTTCCGGGGAG. Full variable domain (rest looked up from reference TRBV19 and TRBJ2-2): DGGITQSPKYLFRKEGQNVTLSCEQNLNHDAMYWYRQDPGQGLRLIYYSQIVNDFQKGDIAEGYSVSREKKESFPLTVTSAQKNPTAFYLCASSSSRGRAFSGELFFGEGSRLTVL.

Concerning this clone itself: The CDR3 end falls 3 residues outside the read, so it is completed with the germline J gene. This sequence joins TRBV24-1 and TRBJ2-3; 15 bases match TRBD2. Trimming took 4 bases from V and 6 from J; bases not matched to a gene: 4. CDR1 KGHDR and CDR2 SFDVKD come from the germline V gene. This CDR3 is built from 16 residues. The CDR3 DNA, read in part, is TGTGCCACCAGTGACAGGACTAGCGGGGGGGTGGATACG. This sequence encodes CATSDRTSGGVDT. The CDR3 in its entirety is CATSDRTSGGVDTQYF.

Comment on this clone: The read is 3 residues too short to cover the CDR3 end, so that end is filled in from the germline J gene. The rearrangement links TRBV28 to TRBJ1-1; maybe TRBD1 (6 bases). Germline V CDR1 and CDR2: MDHEN, SYDVKM. V was cut by 4 bases and J by 1 base, with 10 bases left in between. The CDR3 has 14 amino acids. Partial CDR3 DNA: TGTGCCAGCAGTTCCGGACAGAAGAACACTGAA. Its translation is CASSSGQKNTE. Given in full, the CDR3 is CASSSGQKNTEAFF.

A remark on this clone: The read is 3 residues too short to cover the CDR3 end, so that end is filled in from the germline J gene. The V gene is TRBV20-1, the J gene TRBJ2-2; no clear D. Germline-derived CDR1 and CDR2 are DFQATT and SNEGSKA (reference sequence). The CDR3 length is 15 residues. Trimming stripped 0 bases from V and 2 bases from J, with 10 bases between. Here the CDR3 reads CSAREFTSNTGELFF. Partial CDR3 DNA: TGCAGTGCTAGAGAGTTCACTTCAAACACCGGGGAG.